A single sample gave rise to the 28 T cell receptor beta chains below, sequenced in a study of T cell responses to AZD1222 COVID-19 vaccine. Clones were read by immunoSEQ multiplex PCR, and TCRdb kept only the in-frame ones, dropping some. The sample holds around 110,000 clones, 85% to 90% seen once. Specimen: peripheral blood, collected on day 0 of AZD1222 vaccination. These receptors were taken from an adult in good health.

The chain combines TRBV7-8 with TRBJ2-7; TRBD1 agrees at 7 bases. Trimming took 1 base from V and 2 from J; bases not matched to a gene: 8. The CDR3 covers 16 residues. Germline-derived CDR1 and CDR2 are SGHVS and FQNEAQ. The CDR3 reads CASSLVRSTGAYEQYF. The CDR3 DNA is TGTGCCAGCAGCTTAGTAAGGAGTACAGGGGCCTACGAGCAGTACTTC.

The chain uses TRBV6-5 and TRBJ1-6; TRBD1 might be the D (5 bases). The length of the CDR3 is 14 residues. Germline V gives CDR1 MNHEY, CDR2 SVGAGI. Trimming stripped 7 bases from V and 4 bases from J, with 11 bases between. The CDR3 DNA reads TGTGCCAGCAAGGCGGGGACGTATAATTCACCCCTCCACTTT. This gives the protein CASKAGTYNSPLHF.

This clone has more than one count but fewer than ten. The J gene is TRBJ1-5, the V gene TRBV23-1; 7 bases are shared with TRBD1. TRBV23-1 is assigned to the ORF class and has an uncertain function. Trimming cost V 8 bases and J 3 bases; bases outside gene matches: 10. The length of the CDR3 is 15 residues. CDR3 loop: CASALRTGFNQPQHF. The CDR3 coding sequence is TGCGCCAGCGCTCTGAGGACAGGATTCAATCAGCCCCAGCATTTT.

This chain joins TRBV27 and TRBJ2-2, with TRBD2 identical over 11 bases. Trimming at V came to 5 bases and at J to 4 bases, leaving 6 bases not matched to a gene. The germline gives CDR1 MNHEY, CDR2 SMNVEV (reference sequence). The CDR3 has 16 residues. DNA of the CDR3: TGTGCCAGCAGTCTAGCGGGAGGCCCTAGCACCGGGGAGCTGTTTTTT. The encoded protein is CASSLAGGPSTGELFF.

The V gene is TRBV5-1, the J gene TRBJ1-3; weak D call: TRBD1 (5 bases). V lost 4 bases, J lost 4 bases, and 15 bases lay in between. CDR1 SGHRS and CDR2 YFSETQ come from the germline V gene. CDR3 length: 15 residues. This CDR3 is CASSGTGNTGNTIYF. For the CDR3, the DNA is TGCGCCAGCAGCGGGACGGGGAATACAGGAAACACCATATATTTT. Using reference TRBV5-1 and TRBJ1-3 for the parts outside the CDR3, the full variable domain is KAGVTQTPRYLIKTRGQQVTLSCSPISGHRSVSWYQQTPGQGLQFLFEYFSETQRNKGNFPGRFSGRQFSNSRSEMNVSTLELGDSALYLCASSGTGNTGNTIYFGEGSWLTVV.

This clone was recorded a few times. The chain couples TRBV5-1 to TRBJ1-1, with D perhaps matching TRBD1 (5 bases). Germline V lookup: CDR1 SGHRS, CDR2 YFSETQ. The V end lost 5 bases, the J end lost 10 bases, and 15 bases lay between the germline ends. This CDR3 has 12 residues. CDR3 coding DNA: TGCGCCAGCAGTTCTCAGGGTCTGGGAGCTTTCTTT. Amino acid sequence: CASSSQGLGAFF.

V and J are TRBV5-1 and TRBJ2-3; 7 bases line up with TRBD1. The CDR3 extends over 15 amino acids. Germline V gives CDR1 SGHRS, CDR2 YFSETQ. J lost 5 bases, V lost 5 bases, and 11 bases had no gene match. In nucleotides, the CDR3 is TGCGCCAGCAGTTCGGGACAGACCTTTCAAGATACGCAGTATTTT. The encoded protein is CASSSGQTFQDTQYF.

This chain joins TRBV7-9 and TRBJ2-2; D not certain. With 2 bases removed from V and 0 bases from J, the gap between germline ends came to 10 bases. The CDR3 sequence is 16 residues long. Germline loops: CDR1 SEHNR, CDR2 FQNEAQ (reference sequence). CDR3 nucleotide sequence: TGTGCCAGCAGCTTACCAGGTTACGCGAACACCGGGGAGCTGTTTTTT. This translates into CASSLPGYANTGELFF.

V usage is TRBV28 and J usage is TRBJ1-4; 7 bases match TRBD1. Germline assignment: CDR1 MDHEN and CDR2 SYDVKM. CDR3 length equals 15 residues. The J segment lost 12 bases and the V segment lost 7 bases, leaving 17 bases of the junction unmatched. In nucleotides, the CDR3 is TGTGCCAGCACCAAGGGGGACAGTTCGATAGGAGAACTGTTTTTT. Translating gives CASTKGDSSIGELFF.

The rearrangement joins TRBV25-1 to TRBJ1-1; 11 nucleotides line up with TRBD1. V lost 4 bases to trimming and J lost 3 bases; unmatched junction nucleotides: 7. CDR1 MGHDK and CDR2 SYGVNS come from the germline V gene. The CDR3 sequence is 16 residues long. DNA for the CDR3: TGTGCCAGCAGTGCAAACATGGGACAGGGGGACACTGAAGCTTTCTTT. Encoded protein: CASSANMGQGDTEAFF.

This chain connects TRBV10-2 to TRBJ1-2, with D uncertain. The CDR3 length is 16 residues. Germline-derived CDR1 and CDR2 are WSHSY and SAAADI. Trimming removed 4 bases from V and 4 bases from J, with 19 bases in between. CDR3 protein: CASSVPGPPPGYGYTF. In DNA, the CDR3 is TGCGCCAGCAGTGTTCCCGGACCTCCTCCGGGCTATGGCTACACCTTC.

The chain recombines TRBV28 with TRBJ1-1; 10 nucleotides align to TRBD1. The CDR3 contains 15 residues. V gave up 3 bases and J gave up 1 base; unmatched junction bases: 2. Germline CDR1 reads MDHEN; CDR2 reads SYDVKM. The CDR3 sequence: CASSLTGGANTEAFF. DNA for the CDR3: TGTGCCAGCAGTTTGACAGGGGGCGCGAACACTGAAGCTTTCTTT.

This chain joins TRBV18 and TRBJ2-1, with 13 positions matching TRBD2. Germline values: CDR1 KGHSH, CDR2 LQKENI. The CDR3 spans 16 residues. V lost 0 bases, J lost 5 bases, and 1 base stayed unmatched. CDR3 sequence reads: CASSPPGLAGNNEQFF. As DNA, the CDR3 is TGTGCCAGCTCACCACCGGGACTAGCGGGAAACAATGAGCAGTTCTTC.

This sequence joins TRBV4-1 and TRBJ2-2; D remains ambiguous. This CDR3 comprises 15 residues. The germline CDR1 and CDR2 sequences are MGHRA and YSYEKL. Trimming shortened V by 1 base and J by 7 bases, and 13 bases separated the two germline ends. The CDR3 DNA follows: TGCGCCAGCAGCCAAGTGATAACAAGGAGCGGGGAGCTGTTTTTT. Translating it yields CASSQVITRSGELFF.

V gene TRBV11-3 combines with J gene TRBJ2-7, with no clear D. The CDR3 has 12 residues. The germline V gene encodes CDR1 SGHNT and CDR2 YENEEA. Trimming left V 3 bases short and J 7 bases short, with 10 bases between. CDR3 coding DNA: TGTGCCAGCAGCTTGGGTCGCGAGGAGCAGTACTTC. This encodes CASSLGREEQYF.

This clone was counted a few times. This rearrangement joins TRBV2 to TRBJ2-2; TRBD1 matches at 11 bases. The CDR3 is made up of 15 amino acids. Germline V gives CDR1 SNHLY, CDR2 FYNNEI. Trimming at V came to 6 bases and at J to 6 bases, leaving 6 bases not matched to a gene. This chain's CDR3 is CASSTGTGGPGELFF. Here the CDR3 DNA reads TGTGCCAGCAGCACCGGGACAGGGGGACCCGGGGAGCTGTTTTTT.

This clone appeared a few times. V is TRBV18 and J is TRBJ1-2; 12 bases line up with TRBD1. The trim removed 3 bases at V and 5 bases at J, leaving 4 bases unmatched. The CDR3 consists of 15 residues. CDR1 and CDR2 from the germline V gene are KGHSH and LQKENI. The CDR3 DNA reads as TGTGCCAGCTCACCCCCGGGACAGGGGGCTTATGGCTACACCTTC. Translation gives CASSPPGQGAYGYTF.

The chain is built from TRBV25-1 and TRBJ2-2, with no clear D. Trimming took 3 bases from V and 4 from J, leaving 15 bases between them. This CDR3 has 16 residues. Germline CDR1 and CDR2: MGHDK and SYGVNS. The DNA for the CDR3 is TGTGCCAGCAGTGAGACGTTATCCTCCATCACCGGGGAGCTGTTTTTT. Encoded protein: CASSETLSSITGELFF.

Comment on this clone: It is unclear where the CDR3 begins or ends on the DNA, so no DNA is shown, and the CDR3 is as TCRdb lists it. V usage is TRBV12-1 and J usage is TRBJ2-7; TRBD1, the table's D call, was not compared with the DNA. TRBV12-1 is annotated as a pseudogene. The CDR3 is 16 amino acids in total, end residues counted. Here the CDR3 reads CASSFGGGTGGCEQYF.

The chain employs TRBV28 and TRBJ1-5; D perhaps matches TRBD1 (5 bases). The CDR3 loop spans 14 amino acids. The germline V gene encodes CDR1 MDHEN and CDR2 SYDVKM. Trimming removed 6 bases from V and 0 bases from J, with 9 bases in between. CDR3 residues: CASSVGGSNQPQHF. The CDR3 DNA follows: TGTGCCAGCAGCGTCGGGGGTAGCAATCAGCCCCAGCATTTT.

The chain carries TRBV3-1 (or the pseudogene TRBV3-2) and TRBJ2-3; no clear D. Between the trimmed V and J ends, which lost 1 base and 1 base, there was a span of 6 bases. The CDR3 covers 14 residues. The germline V gene has CDR1 LGHDT and CDR2 YNNKEL (reference sequence). In DNA form, the CDR3 reads TGTGCCAGCAGCCAAGGGGTAGGCACAGATACGCAGTATTTT. Translating gives CASSQGVGTDTQYF.

This chain connects TRBV6-5 to TRBJ2-1, with 9 bases aligning to TRBD1. CDR1 MNHEY and CDR2 SVGAGI come from the germline V gene. CDR3 length: 15 residues. The ends lost 4 bases at V and 8 bases at J; junction bases unmatched: 9. CDR3 sequence reads: CASSSPGQGIYEQFF. As DNA, the CDR3 is TGTGCCAGCAGTTCGCCGGGACAGGGAATTTATGAGCAGTTCTTC.

J is TRBJ2-3 and V is TRBV15; D unclear. CDR1 is LNHNV, CDR2 YYDKDF, per germline (reference sequence). Trimming removed 4 bases from V and 5 bases from J, with 10 bases in between. This CDR3 region has 13 residues. Here the CDR3 DNA reads TGTGCCACCAGCATCGGTGCTGGAGATACGCAGTATTTT. This translates into CATSIGAGDTQYF. Based on the CDR3 plus reference TRBV15 and TRBJ2-3, the full variable domain is DAMVIQNPRYQVTQFGKPVTLSCSQTLNHNVMYWYQQKSSQAPKLLFHYYDKDFNNEADTPDNFQSRRPNTSFCFLDIRSPGLGDTAMYLCATSIGAGDTQYFGPGTRLTVL.

This clone was seen only once. The chain employs TRBV18 and TRBJ2-1, with 7 bases fitting TRBD2. The CDR3 extends over 16 amino acids. The germline V gene encodes CDR1 KGHSH and CDR2 LQKENI. V was clipped by 3 bases and J by 5 bases; unmatched bases: 10. CDR3 in amino acids: CASSPPWEGWDNEQFF. Written as DNA, the CDR3 is TGTGCCAGCTCACCGCCTTGGGAGGGGTGGGACAATGAGCAGTTCTTC.

The chain combines TRBV27 with TRBJ1-4; 10 bases line up with TRBD1. The V gene end was trimmed by 5 bases and the J gene end by 1 base; junction bases not matched to a gene: 7. The CDR3 is made up of 17 amino acids. CDR1 and CDR2 from the germline V gene are MNHEY and SMNVEV (reference sequence). The CDR3 region has the DNA TGTGCCAGCAGTCCCCGGACAGGGGGACTAACTAATGAAAAACTGTTTTTT. Its translation: CASSPRTGGLTNEKLFF.

The CDR3 bases are TGCAGTGCTAGAGAGGCGTCTCAGCAGTTCTTC. It encodes CSAREASQQFF. The chain links TRBV20-1 to TRBJ2-1; D ambiguous. Trimming took 0 bases from V and 11 from J, leaving 8 bases between them. Germline-derived CDR1 and CDR2 are DFQATT and SNEGSKA (reference sequence). The CDR3 loop spans 11 amino acids.

The chain couples TRBV5-8 to TRBJ1-2, with a tentative D call TRBD1 (5 bases). Trimming pared 2 bases from V and 6 bases from J, leaving 14 bases between. This CDR3 has 14 residues. Germline CDR1 reads SGHTS; CDR2 reads YDEGEE. In DNA, the CDR3 is TGTGCCAGCAGCTTTGGTCACCGGGGCAATGGCTACACCTTC. Its translation: CASSFGHRGNGYTF. Using reference TRBV5-8 and TRBJ1-2 for the parts outside the CDR3, the full variable domain is EAGVTQSPTHLIKTRGQQATLRCSPISGHTSVYWYQQALGLGLQFLLWYDEGEERNRGNFPPRFSGRQFPNYSSELNVNALELEDSALYLCASSFGHRGNGYTFGSGTRLTVV.

This clone was observed a single time. This rearrangement joins TRBV3-1 (or the pseudogene TRBV3-2) to TRBJ2-1; 14 positions agree with TRBD2. The CDR3 is made up of 19 amino acids. The J segment lost 7 bases and the V segment lost 4 bases, leaving 15 bases of the junction unmatched. In germline, CDR1 is LGHDT, CDR2 YNNKEL (reference sequence). DNA of the CDR3: TGTGCCAGCAGCCCCACGAATTTCCGACTAGCGGGAGGGCCGAATGAGCAGTTCTTC. It encodes CASSPTNFRLAGGPNEQFF.